This T cell receptor beta chain comes out of a study of blood T cell repertoires in COVID-19. In the authors' methods: Amplification of reference gene primers provided the estimated nucleated cell counts. Assay used: immunoSEQ multiplex PCR; TCRdb lists only in-frame clones, some missing. V, J and clone size derive from that table, while D and trimming were established from the DNA sequence. This table holds 270,000 or so clones, roughly 85% found once. CDR1 and CDR2 (germline): GTSNPN, SVGIG (reference sequence). This CDR3 spans 17 amino acids. The ends lost 1 base at V and 6 bases at J; junction bases unmatched: 11.

This receptor was identified in a woman younger than 45 with active or convalescent COVID-19. The chain employs TRBV30 and TRBJ2-1; 11 bases are a match to TRBD2. Material: peripheral blood. As DNA, the CDR3 is TGTGCCTGGAGTGGAAAGGCTAGCGGGGGGAGCAGCAATGAGCAGTTCTTC. This encodes CAWSGKASGGSSNEQFF.